This TCR beta chain derives from a study of CD8 T cells in Susac syndrome. Overall study: Sequencing included Susac syndrome patients, about six of them with active disease and roughly 8 in remission. The Susac syndrome patients were therapy-naive, on corticosteroids, or on intravenous immunoglobulin alone at blood draw.

This CDR3 is built from 17 residues. The V end lost 4 bases, the J end lost 0 bases, and 17 bases lay between the germline ends. Reverse transcription of roughly 0.5 to 1 ug RNA used random hexamers. TCRdb reprocessed the immunoSEQ multiplex PCR reads via MiXCR and lists one record per CDR3 protein. The sample holds more than 80,000 distinct CDR3 sequences, approximately 94% seen once. This TCR derives from a human donor with Susac syndrome. The sequenced material came from CD8+ T cells from PBMCs. The chain combines TRBV12-3 or TRBV12-4 with TRBJ2-3; D is possibly TRBD2 (6 bases). The DNA for the CDR3 is TGTGCCAGCAGTTCCCAACCCCGGGACTCTAGCACAGATACGCAGTATTTT. It specifies CASSSQPRDSSTDTQYF.